This T cell receptor (beta chain) was documented in a study of radiotherapy plus CTLA-4 blockade in lung cancer. Focal radiation with ipilimumab CTLA-4 blockade was given to patients with chemo-refractory metastatic non-small-cell lung cancer. Whole-study results and caveats: In blood, tumor-derived TCR clones expanded after radiotherapy plus ipilimumab.

Profiled with immunoSEQ multiplex PCR; TCRdb holds only in-frame clones, not every one. The table records approximately 52,000 clones, about four fifths of them present only once. Germline V CDR1 and CDR2: ENHRY, SYGVKD. The CDR3 totals 16 residues. Trimming took off 6 bases at V and 1 base at J, with 16 bases between the two ends. A word on this clone: Its antigen is unidentified.

The chain is built from TRBV10-3 and TRBJ2-1; D is perhaps TRBD2 (5 bases). This TCR came from a human donor with non-small cell lung cancer who had a complete response to radiotherapy plus ipilimumab. This specimen consisted of peripheral blood, obtained from a patient treated with radiotherapy plus ipilimumab. CDR3 in amino acids: CAISPKADPSYNEQFF. DNA for the CDR3: TGTGCCATCAGCCCAAAAGCGGACCCGTCCTACAATGAGCAGTTCTTC.